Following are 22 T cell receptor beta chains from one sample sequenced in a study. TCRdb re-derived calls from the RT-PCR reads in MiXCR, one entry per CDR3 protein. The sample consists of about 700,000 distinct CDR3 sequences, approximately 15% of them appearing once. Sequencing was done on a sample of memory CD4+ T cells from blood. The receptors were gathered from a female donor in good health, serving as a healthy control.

CDR3 in amino acids: CATKNLAGRYNEQFF. In DNA form, the CDR3 reads TGTGCCACCAAAAACCTAGCGGGACGATACAATGAGCAGTTCTTC. The V call is TRBV6-6, the J call TRBJ2-1; 9 nucleotides agree with TRBD2. CDR3 length equals 15 residues. CDR1 and CDR2 from the germline V gene are MNHNY and SVGAGI (reference sequence). V lost 10 bases to trimming and J lost 4 bases; unmatched junction nucleotides: 11.

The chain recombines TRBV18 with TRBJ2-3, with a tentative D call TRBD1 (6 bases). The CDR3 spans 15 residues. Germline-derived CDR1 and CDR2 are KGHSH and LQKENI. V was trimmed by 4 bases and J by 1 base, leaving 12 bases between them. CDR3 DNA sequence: TGTGCCAGCTCACAACAAGGGGGTGGCACAGATACGCAGTATTTT. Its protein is CASSQQGGGTDTQYF.

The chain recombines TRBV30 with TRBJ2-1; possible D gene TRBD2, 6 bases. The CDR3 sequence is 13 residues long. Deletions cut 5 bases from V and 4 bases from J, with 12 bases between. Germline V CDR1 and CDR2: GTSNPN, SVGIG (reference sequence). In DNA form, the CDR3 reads TGTGCCTGGGCCGTGGGACTTTACAATGAGCAGTTCTTC. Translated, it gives CAWAVGLYNEQFF.

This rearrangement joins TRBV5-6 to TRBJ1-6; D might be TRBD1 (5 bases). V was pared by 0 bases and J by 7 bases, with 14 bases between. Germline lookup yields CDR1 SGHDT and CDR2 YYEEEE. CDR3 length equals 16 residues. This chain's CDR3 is CASSLALAGPNSPLHF. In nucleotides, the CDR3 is TGTGCCAGCAGCTTGGCCTTGGCAGGGCCAAATTCACCCCTCCACTTT.

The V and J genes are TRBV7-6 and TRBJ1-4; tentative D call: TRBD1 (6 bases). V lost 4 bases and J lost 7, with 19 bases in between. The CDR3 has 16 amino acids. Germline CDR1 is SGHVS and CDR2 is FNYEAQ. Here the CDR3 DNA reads TGTGCCAGCAGCTCGGCGTCTAGGGGGAGGATTGAAAAACTGTTTTTT. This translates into CASSSASRGRIEKLFF.

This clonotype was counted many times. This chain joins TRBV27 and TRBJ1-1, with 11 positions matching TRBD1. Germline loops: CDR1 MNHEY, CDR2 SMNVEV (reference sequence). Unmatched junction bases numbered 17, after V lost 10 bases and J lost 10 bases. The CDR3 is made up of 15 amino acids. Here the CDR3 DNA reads TGTGCCACCCTAAGAGACGGGACAGGGGGATCGGGAGCTTTCTTT. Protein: CATLRDGTGGSGAFF.

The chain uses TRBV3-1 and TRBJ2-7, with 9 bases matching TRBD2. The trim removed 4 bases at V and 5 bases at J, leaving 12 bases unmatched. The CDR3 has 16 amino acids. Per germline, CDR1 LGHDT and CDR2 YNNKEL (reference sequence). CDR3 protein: CASSLDRSSGDDEQYF. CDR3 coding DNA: TGTGCCAGCAGCCTCGACAGGTCTAGCGGGGACGACGAGCAGTACTTC.

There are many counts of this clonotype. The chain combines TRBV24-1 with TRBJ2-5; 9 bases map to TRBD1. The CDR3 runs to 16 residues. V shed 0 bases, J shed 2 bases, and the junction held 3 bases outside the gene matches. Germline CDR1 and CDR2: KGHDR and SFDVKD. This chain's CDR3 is CATSDLKTGGQETQYF. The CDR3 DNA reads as TGTGCCACCAGTGATTTGAAGACAGGGGGTCAAGAGACCCAGTACTTC.

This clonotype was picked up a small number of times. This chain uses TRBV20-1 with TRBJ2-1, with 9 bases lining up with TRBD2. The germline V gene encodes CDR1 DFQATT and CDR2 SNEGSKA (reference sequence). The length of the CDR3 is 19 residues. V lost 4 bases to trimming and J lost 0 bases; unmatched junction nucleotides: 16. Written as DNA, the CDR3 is TGCAGTGCTACCGAACCCCCGGGACTAGCTATAACCTCCTACAATGAGCAGTTCTTC. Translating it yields CSATEPPGLAITSYNEQFF.

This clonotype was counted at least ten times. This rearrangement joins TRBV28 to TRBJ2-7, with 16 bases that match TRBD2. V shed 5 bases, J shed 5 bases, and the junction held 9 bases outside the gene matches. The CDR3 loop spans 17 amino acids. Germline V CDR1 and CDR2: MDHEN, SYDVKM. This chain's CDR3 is CASSHTGTSGGVHEQYF. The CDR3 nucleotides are TGTGCCAGCAGTCACACCGGGACTAGCGGGGGGGTCCACGAGCAGTACTTC.

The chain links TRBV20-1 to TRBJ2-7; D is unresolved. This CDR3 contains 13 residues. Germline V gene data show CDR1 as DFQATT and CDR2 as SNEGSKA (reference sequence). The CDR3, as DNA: TGCAGCTCCAAACGGAGCGCGGACGACGAGCAGTACTTC. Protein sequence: CSSKRSADDEQYF.

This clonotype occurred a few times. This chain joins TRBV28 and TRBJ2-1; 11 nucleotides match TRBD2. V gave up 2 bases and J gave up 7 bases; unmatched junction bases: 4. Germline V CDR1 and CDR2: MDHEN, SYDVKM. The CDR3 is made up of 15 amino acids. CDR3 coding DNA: TGTGCCAGCAGTTTAGGTAGCGGGAGGGCGAATGAGCAGTTCTTC. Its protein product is CASSLGSGRANEQFF.

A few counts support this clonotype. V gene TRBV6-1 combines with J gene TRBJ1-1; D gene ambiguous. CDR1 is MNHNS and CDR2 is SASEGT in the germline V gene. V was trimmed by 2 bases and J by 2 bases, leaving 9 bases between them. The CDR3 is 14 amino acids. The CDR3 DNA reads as TGTGCCAGCAGTGAATTTGTAACTAACACTGAAGCTTTCTTT. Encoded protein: CASSEFVTNTEAFF.

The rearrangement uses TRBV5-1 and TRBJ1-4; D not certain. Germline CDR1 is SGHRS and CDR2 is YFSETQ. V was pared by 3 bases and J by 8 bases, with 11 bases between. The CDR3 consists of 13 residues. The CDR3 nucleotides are TGCGCCAGCAGCTCCTTCACGGGGGAAAAACTGTTTTTT. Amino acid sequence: CASSSFTGEKLFF.

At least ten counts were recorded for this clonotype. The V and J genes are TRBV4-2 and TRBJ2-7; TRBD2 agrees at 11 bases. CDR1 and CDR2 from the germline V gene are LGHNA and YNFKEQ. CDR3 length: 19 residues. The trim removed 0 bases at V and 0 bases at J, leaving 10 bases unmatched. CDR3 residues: CASSQDTGLAALSSYEQYF. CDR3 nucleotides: TGTGCCAGCAGCCAAGATACGGGACTAGCGGCCCTTAGCTCCTACGAGCAGTACTTC.

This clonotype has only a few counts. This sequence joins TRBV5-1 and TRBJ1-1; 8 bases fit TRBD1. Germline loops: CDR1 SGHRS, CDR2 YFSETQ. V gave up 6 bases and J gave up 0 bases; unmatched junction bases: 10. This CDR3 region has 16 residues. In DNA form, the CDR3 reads TGCGCCAGCACCCCCGGAGTGACAGGGGTGAACACTGAAGCTTTCTTT. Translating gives CASTPGVTGVNTEAFF.

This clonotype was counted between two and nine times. The CDR3 DNA reads TGCAGTGCTATGGGACAGGGCATGTCCTACGAGCAGTACTTC. This gives the protein CSAMGQGMSYEQYF. The V gene is TRBV20-1, the J gene TRBJ2-7, with 9 bases aligning to TRBD1. The CDR3 loop spans 14 amino acids. CDR1 and CDR2 (germline): DFQATT, SNEGSKA (reference sequence). Trimming at V came to 4 bases and at J to 1 base, leaving 5 bases not matched to a gene.

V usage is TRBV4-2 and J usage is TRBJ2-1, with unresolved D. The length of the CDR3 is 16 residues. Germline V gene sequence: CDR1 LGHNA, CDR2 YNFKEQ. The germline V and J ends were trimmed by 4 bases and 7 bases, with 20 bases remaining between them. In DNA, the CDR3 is TGTGCCAGCAGCCCGGCTACCTCGGAAATAGGAAATGAGCAGTTCTTC. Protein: CASSPATSEIGNEQFF.

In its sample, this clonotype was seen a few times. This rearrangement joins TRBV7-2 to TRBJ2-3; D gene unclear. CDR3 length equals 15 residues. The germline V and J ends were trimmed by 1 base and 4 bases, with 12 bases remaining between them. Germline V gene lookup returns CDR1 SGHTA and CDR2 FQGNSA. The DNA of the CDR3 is TGTGCCAGCAGCTTAGTTGGCCAGCGCCCAGATACGCAGTATTTT. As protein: CASSLVGQRPDTQYF.

This CDR3 reads CASRSTLPGQENYGYTF. The CDR3 DNA is TGTGCCAGCCGTAGTACCCTGCCGGGACAGGAGAACTATGGCTACACCTTC. V is TRBV27 and J is TRBJ1-2, with 8 bases that match TRBD1. CDR1 and CDR2 (germline): MNHEY, SMNVEV (reference sequence). The CDR3 has 17 amino acids. V lost 8 bases to trimming and J lost 2 bases; unmatched junction nucleotides: 16.

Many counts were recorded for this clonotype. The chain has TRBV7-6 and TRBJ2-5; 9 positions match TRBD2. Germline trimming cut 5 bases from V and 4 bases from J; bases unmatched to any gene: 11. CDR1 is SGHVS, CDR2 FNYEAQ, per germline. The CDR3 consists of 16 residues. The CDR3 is CASSPRRVAGVETQYF. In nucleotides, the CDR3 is TGTGCCAGCAGCCCAAGAAGAGTAGCGGGAGTAGAGACCCAGTACTTC.

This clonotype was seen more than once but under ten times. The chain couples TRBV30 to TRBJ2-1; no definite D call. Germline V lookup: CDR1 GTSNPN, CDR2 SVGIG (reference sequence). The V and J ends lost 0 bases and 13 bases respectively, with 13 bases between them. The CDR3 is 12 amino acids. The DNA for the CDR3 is TGTGCCTGGAGTGTACGAGCGCCTACCCAGTTCTTC. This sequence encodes CAWSVRAPTQFF.